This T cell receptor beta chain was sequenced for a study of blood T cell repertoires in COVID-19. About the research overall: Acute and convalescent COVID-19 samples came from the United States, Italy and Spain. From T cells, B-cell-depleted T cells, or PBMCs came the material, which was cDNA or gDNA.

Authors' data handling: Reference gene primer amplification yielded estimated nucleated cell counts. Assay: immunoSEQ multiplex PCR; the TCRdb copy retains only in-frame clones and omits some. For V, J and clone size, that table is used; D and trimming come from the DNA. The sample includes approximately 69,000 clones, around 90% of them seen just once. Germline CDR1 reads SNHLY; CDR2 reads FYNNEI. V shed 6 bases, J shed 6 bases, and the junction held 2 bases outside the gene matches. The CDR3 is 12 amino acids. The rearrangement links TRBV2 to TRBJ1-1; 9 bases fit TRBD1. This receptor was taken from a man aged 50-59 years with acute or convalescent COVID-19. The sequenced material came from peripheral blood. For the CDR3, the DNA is TGTGCCAGCAGGGGACAGGGTCCTGAAGCTTTCTTT. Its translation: CASRGQGPEAFF.